Below are 9 T cell receptor beta chains sequenced from a single sample in a study of cytomegalovirus exposure and HLA in healthy donors (TCRdb year 2017). Library construction relied on the immunoSEQ multiplex PCR assay. For the multiplex PCR, a mixture combining 60 forward primers for TCR Vbeta segments and 13 reverse primers for TCR Jbeta segments was used. The table was pulled from immuneACCESS by TCRdb, which kept in-frame rearrangements only. Such tables lose some clones; where checked, under half of the loss comes from unresolved V genes, and the rest has no known cause. The sample has some 140,000 clones on record, more than 75% of them singletons. The top ten clones comprise approximately 3% of the sample. Sample: PBMCs. Receptor source: a female donor in good health and CMV-seronegative.

This clone was counted only a few times. This chain links TRBV5-6 with TRBJ2-5; a weak D match, TRBD2 (6 bases). The V end lost 4 bases, the J end lost 2 bases, and 15 bases lay between the germline ends. This CDR3 has 15 residues. Germline V gene data show CDR1 as SGHDT and CDR2 as YYEEEE. The CDR3 bases are TGTGCCAGCAGCCTCTTCGATGGGAGGCAAGAGACCCAGTACTTC. The encoded protein is CASSLFDGRQETQYF.

In nucleotides, the CDR3 is TGTGCCATCAGTGAGCGAGATACGCAGTATTTT. As protein: CAISERDTQYF. This chain joins TRBV10-3 and TRBJ2-3; D ambiguous. From germline, CDR1 is ENHRY and CDR2 SYGVKD. Trimming stripped 2 bases from V and 5 bases from J, with 2 bases between. The CDR3 has 11 amino acids.

CDR3 DNA: TGTGCCATCAACAATGCGGGGGAAGCAAGCGAGCAGTACTTC. Translated, it gives CAINNAGEASEQYF. V gene TRBV10-3 combines with J gene TRBJ2-7; 7 positions agree with TRBD2. The CDR3 has 14 amino acids. With V trimmed by 7 bases and J by 6 bases, 12 bases remained unmatched. The germline CDR1 and CDR2 sequences are ENHRY and SYGVKD.

This clone was recorded a few times. The gene calls are TRBV19 and TRBJ2-3; perhaps TRBD2 as D (5 bases). Germline CDR1 and CDR2: LNHDA and SQIVND (reference sequence). Between the trimmed V and J ends, which lost 3 bases and 1 base, there was a span of 14 bases. The CDR3 totals 16 residues. CDR3 nucleotides: TGTGCCAGTAGTATCCTCGAGGGCGGAGGCACAGATACGCAGTATTTT. It specifies CASSILEGGGTDTQYF.

The J gene is TRBJ1-2, the V gene TRBV2, with 9 bases fitting TRBD1. CDR3 length: 11 residues. CDR1 SNHLY and CDR2 FYNNEI come from the germline V gene. V trimming: 8 bases; J trimming: 5 bases; junction bases outside the gene matches: 0. The CDR3 coding sequence is TGTGCCAGCGGGACAGGGTATGGCTACACCTTC. Residues: CASGTGYGYTF.

This clone showed up just a few times. J is TRBJ1-1 and V is TRBV4-3; D not resolved. The CDR3 consists of 13 residues. Germline V gene lookup returns CDR1 LGHNA and CDR2 YSLEER. V gave up 4 bases and J gave up 1 base, with 7 bases separating them. CDR3 coding DNA: TGCGCCAGCAGCCGTAGTCGGAACACTGAAGCTTTCTTT. This translates into CASSRSRNTEAFF.

The chain employs TRBV5-4 and TRBJ2-2; D gene ambiguous. Germline V lookup: CDR1 SGHNT, CDR2 YYREEE (reference sequence). The V end was cut by 4 bases, the J end by 3 bases, with 10 bases between. The length of the CDR3 is 14 residues. The CDR3 spells CASSTHMYTGELFF. As DNA, the CDR3 is TGTGCCAGCAGCACCCACATGTACACCGGGGAGCTGTTTTTT.

The chain links TRBV7-2 to TRBJ1-5; 7 nucleotides line up with TRBD1. This CDR3 is built from 14 residues. The V gene's germline CDR1 is SGHTA and CDR2 FQGNSA. V lost 3 bases and J lost 6; bases outside the gene matches: 5. The CDR3 sequence is CASSFWPGGQPQHF. For the CDR3, the DNA is TGTGCCAGCAGCTTCTGGCCAGGGGGTCAGCCCCAGCATTTT. Using reference TRBV7-2 and TRBJ1-5 for the parts outside the CDR3, the full variable domain is GAGVSQSPSNKVTEKGKDVELRCDPISGHTALYWYRQSLGQGLEFLIYFQGNSAPDKSGLPSDRFSAERTGGSVSTLTIQRTQQEDSAVYLCASSFWPGGQPQHFGDGTRLSIL.

CDR3 protein: CASSLGATGELFF. The CDR3 nucleotides are TGCGCCAGCAGTCTCGGCGCGACTGGGGAGCTGTTTTTT. This chain connects TRBV10-2 to TRBJ2-2, with D unresolved. CDR3 length: 13 amino acids. The V gene lost 5 bases and the J gene lost 8 bases, with 12 bases spanning the gap. Germline V lookup: CDR1 WSHSY, CDR2 SAAADI.